This T cell receptor beta chain was retrieved from a study of T cell responses to AZD1222 COVID-19 vaccine. Data came from immunoSEQ multiplex PCR; TCRdb stores just in-frame clones and leaves some out. The sample includes 150,000 to 200,000 clones, approximately 86% of them seen just once. This CDR3 has 13 amino acids. The V and J ends lost 5 bases and 5 bases respectively, with 13 bases between them. Germline V gene data show CDR1 as SEHNR and CDR2 as FQNEAQ (reference sequence). This chain connects TRBV7-9 to TRBJ2-7; D uncertain. The starting material was peripheral blood, obtained on day 0 of AZD1222 vaccination. The sequence was collected from an adult in good health. The CDR3 reads CASSPLGNHEQYF. CDR3 DNA sequence: TGTGCCAGCAGCCCGCTTGGGAATCACGAGCAGTACTTC.